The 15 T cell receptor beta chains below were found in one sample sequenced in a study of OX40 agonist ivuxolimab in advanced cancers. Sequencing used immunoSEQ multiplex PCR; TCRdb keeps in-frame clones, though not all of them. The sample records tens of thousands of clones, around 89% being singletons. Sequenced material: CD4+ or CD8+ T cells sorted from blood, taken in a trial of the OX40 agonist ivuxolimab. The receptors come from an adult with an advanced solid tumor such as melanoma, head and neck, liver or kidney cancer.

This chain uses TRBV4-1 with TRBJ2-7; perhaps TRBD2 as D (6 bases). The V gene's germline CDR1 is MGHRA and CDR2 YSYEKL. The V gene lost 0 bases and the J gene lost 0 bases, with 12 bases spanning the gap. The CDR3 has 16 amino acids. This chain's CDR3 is CASSQDGSPSSYEQYF. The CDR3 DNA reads TGCGCCAGCAGCCAAGACGGGAGCCCAAGCTCCTACGAGCAGTACTTC.

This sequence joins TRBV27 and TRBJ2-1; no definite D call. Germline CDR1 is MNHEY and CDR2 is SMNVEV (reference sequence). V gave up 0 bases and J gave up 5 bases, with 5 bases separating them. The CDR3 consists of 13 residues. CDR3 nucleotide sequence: TGTGCCAGCAGTTTATCCACCAACAATGAGCAGTTCTTC. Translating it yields CASSLSTNNEQFF.

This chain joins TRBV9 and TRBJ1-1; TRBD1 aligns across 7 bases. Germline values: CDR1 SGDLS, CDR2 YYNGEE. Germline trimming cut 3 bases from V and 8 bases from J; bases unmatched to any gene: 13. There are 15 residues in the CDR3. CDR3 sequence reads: CASSAGAGGPLEAFF. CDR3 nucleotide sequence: TGTGCCAGCAGCGCGGGGGCAGGGGGACCGTTGGAAGCTTTCTTT.

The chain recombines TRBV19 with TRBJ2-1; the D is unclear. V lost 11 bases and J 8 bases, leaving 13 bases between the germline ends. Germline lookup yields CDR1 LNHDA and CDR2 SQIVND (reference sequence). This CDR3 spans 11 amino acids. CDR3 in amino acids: CACSLSDEQFF. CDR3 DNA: TGTGCCTGCTCCCTGAGCGATGAGCAGTTCTTC.

The CDR3 loop reads CSVESYGYTF. For the CDR3, the DNA is TGCAGCGTTGAGTCCTATGGCTACACCTTC. V usage is TRBV29-1 and J usage is TRBJ1-2; no firm D call. This CDR3 comprises 10 residues. V dropped 3 bases and J dropped 4 bases, with 3 bases sitting between them. Germline V gene lookup returns CDR1 SQVTM and CDR2 ANQGSEA.

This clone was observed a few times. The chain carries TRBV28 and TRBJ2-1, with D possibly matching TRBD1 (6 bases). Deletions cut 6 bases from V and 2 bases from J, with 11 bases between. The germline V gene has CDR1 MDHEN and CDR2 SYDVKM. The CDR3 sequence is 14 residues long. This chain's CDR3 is CASRRQEPYNEQFF. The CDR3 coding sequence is TGTGCCAGCAGACGACAGGAGCCCTACAATGAGCAGTTCTTC.

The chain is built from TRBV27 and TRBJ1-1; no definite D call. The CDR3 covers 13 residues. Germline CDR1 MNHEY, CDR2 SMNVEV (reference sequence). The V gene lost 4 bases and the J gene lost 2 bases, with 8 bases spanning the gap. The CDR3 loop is CASSWLGNTEAFF. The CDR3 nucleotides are TGTGCCAGCAGTTGGTTGGGAAACACTGAAGCTTTCTTT.

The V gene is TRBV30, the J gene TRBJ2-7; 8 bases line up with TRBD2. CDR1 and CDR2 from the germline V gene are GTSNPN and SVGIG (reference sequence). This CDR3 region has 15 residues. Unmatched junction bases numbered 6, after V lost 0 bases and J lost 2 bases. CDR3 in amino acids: CAWSVMPGGPYEQYF. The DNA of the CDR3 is TGTGCCTGGAGTGTAATGCCGGGAGGGCCCTACGAGCAGTACTTC.

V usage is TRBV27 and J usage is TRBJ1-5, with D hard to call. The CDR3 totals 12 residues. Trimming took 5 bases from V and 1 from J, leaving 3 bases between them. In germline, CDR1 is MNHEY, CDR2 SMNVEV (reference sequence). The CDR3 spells CASSHSNQPQHF. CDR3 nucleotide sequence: TGTGCCAGCAGTCACAGCAATCAGCCCCAGCATTTT.

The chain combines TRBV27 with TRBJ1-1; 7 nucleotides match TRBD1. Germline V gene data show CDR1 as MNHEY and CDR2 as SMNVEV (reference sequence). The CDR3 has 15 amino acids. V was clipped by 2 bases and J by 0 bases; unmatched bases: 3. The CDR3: CASSLGTAMNTEAFF. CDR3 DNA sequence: TGTGCCAGCAGTTTAGGGACAGCTATGAACACTGAAGCTTTCTTT.

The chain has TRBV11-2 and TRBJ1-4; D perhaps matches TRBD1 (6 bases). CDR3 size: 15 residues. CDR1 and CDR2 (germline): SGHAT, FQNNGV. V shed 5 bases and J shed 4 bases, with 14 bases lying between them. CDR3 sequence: CASSADRLGNEKLFF. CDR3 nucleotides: TGTGCCAGCAGCGCCGACAGGTTGGGTAATGAAAAACTGTTTTTT.

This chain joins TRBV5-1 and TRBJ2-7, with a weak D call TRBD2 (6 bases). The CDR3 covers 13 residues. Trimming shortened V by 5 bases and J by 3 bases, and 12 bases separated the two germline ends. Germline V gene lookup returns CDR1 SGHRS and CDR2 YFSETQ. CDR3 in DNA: TGCGCCAGCAGTCATGGGACTGGCTACGAGCAGTACTTC. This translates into CASSHGTGYEQYF.

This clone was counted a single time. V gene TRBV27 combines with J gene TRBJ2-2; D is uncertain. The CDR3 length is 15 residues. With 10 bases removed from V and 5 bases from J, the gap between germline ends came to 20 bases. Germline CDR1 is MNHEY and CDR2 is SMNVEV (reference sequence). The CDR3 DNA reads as TGTGCCACATCGCCGTGGGATCAAAATACCGGGGAGCTGTTTTTT. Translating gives CATSPWDQNTGELFF.

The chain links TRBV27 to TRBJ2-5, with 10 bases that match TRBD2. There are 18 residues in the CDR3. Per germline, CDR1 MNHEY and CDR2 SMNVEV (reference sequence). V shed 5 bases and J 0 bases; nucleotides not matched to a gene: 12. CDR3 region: CASSLGTSARPYQETQYF. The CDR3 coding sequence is TGTGCCAGCAGTCTCGGGACTAGCGCTCGACCGTACCAAGAGACCCAGTACTTC.

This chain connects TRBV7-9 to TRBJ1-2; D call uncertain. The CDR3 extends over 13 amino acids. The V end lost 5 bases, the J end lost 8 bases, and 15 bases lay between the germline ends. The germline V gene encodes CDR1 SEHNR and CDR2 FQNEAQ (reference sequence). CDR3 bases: TGTGCCAGCAGCCCCCCCGTAAATGGCGGCTACACCTTC. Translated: CASSPPVNGGYTF.